The sequence of this T cell receptor (beta chain) was determined in a study of healthy donors' naive CD4 and CD8 T cells. Study information: For TCR alpha, new primers spanned all functional IMGT alpha genes.

Starting from around 500 ng of total RNA, TCR libraries were made with linear amplification. One entry per CDR3 protein results from TCRdb running MiXCR on the reads. The sample lists about 180,000 distinct CDR3 sequences; about four fifths were seen once. V lost 0 bases and J lost 13, with 15 bases in between. Per the germline V gene, CDR1 is GTSNPN and CDR2 is SVGIG (reference sequence). The CDR3 totals 13 residues. The J gene is TRBJ2-2, the V gene TRBV30; a weak D match, TRBD2 (6 bases). Material: naive CD4+ and CD8+ T cells sorted from blood, pooled from several donors. The TCR was taken from a pool of human donors in good health; the sample pools cells from several healthy donors. CDR3 protein: CAWSVRSRDSLFF. The CDR3 DNA reads TGTGCCTGGAGTGTACGAAGTAGGGACTCGCTGTTTTTT.